These T cell receptor beta chains were read from a single sample in a study of blood T cell repertoires in COVID-19. Sequencing was performed with immunoSEQ multiplex PCR; in TCRdb, only in-frame clones are kept and a portion is missing. The sample lists approximately 80,000 clones, about 86% occurring once. Sequenced input: peripheral blood. Every receptor here comes from a man aged 80 or over with acute or convalescent COVID-19. Both conserved end residues are trimmed from each CDR3.

len: 14; j_gene: TRBJ1-3; v_gene: TRBV15; CDR3aa: ATSTRTGGIGNTIY
len: 9; j_gene: TRBJ1-1; v_gene: TRBV28; CDR3aa: ASSKPTEAF
len: 16; j_gene: TRBJ2-2; v_gene: TRBV19; CDR3aa: ASSPGLAGGKGTGELF
len: 11; j_gene: TRBJ1-1; v_gene: TRBV14; CDR3aa: ASSRDWNTEAF
len: 11; j_gene: TRBJ1-4; v_gene: TRBV29-1; CDR3aa: SVGGQGNEKLF
len: 13; j_gene: TRBJ1-5; v_gene: TRBV27; CDR3aa: ASSLGPLDSQPQH
len: 14; j_gene: TRBJ2-7; v_gene: TRBV5-1; CDR3aa: ASSAGQGGFSYEQY
len: 13; j_gene: TRBJ1-5; v_gene: TRBV7-9; CDR3aa: ASSLQGIGNQPQH
len: 11; j_gene: TRBJ1-4; v_gene: TRBV12-3/TRBV12-4; CDR3aa: ASSFAGKEKLF
len: 14; j_gene: TRBJ2-1; v_gene: TRBV18; CDR3aa: ASSPPGREGNNEQF
len: 12; j_gene: TRBJ1-4; v_gene: TRBV28; CDR3aa: ASSPDGRVTELF
len: 11; j_gene: TRBJ1-1; v_gene: TRBV28; CDR3aa: ASSSPPGGEAF
len: 12; j_gene: TRBJ2-3; v_gene: TRBV15; CDR3aa: ATSRDPFTDTQY
len: 13; j_gene: TRBJ2-2; v_gene: TRBV6-5; CDR3aa: ASSYEGYLTGELF
len: 11; j_gene: TRBJ2-5; v_gene: TRBV2; CDR3aa: ASGPSGRETQY
len: 11; j_gene: TRBJ1-2; v_gene: TRBV7-2; CDR3aa: ASSFGHFYGYT
len: 13; j_gene: TRBJ1-4; v_gene: TRBV11-2; CDR3aa: ASSNQGATNEKLF
len: 10; j_gene: TRBJ1-3; v_gene: TRBV3-1/TRBV3-2; CDR3aa: ASRGAGNTIY